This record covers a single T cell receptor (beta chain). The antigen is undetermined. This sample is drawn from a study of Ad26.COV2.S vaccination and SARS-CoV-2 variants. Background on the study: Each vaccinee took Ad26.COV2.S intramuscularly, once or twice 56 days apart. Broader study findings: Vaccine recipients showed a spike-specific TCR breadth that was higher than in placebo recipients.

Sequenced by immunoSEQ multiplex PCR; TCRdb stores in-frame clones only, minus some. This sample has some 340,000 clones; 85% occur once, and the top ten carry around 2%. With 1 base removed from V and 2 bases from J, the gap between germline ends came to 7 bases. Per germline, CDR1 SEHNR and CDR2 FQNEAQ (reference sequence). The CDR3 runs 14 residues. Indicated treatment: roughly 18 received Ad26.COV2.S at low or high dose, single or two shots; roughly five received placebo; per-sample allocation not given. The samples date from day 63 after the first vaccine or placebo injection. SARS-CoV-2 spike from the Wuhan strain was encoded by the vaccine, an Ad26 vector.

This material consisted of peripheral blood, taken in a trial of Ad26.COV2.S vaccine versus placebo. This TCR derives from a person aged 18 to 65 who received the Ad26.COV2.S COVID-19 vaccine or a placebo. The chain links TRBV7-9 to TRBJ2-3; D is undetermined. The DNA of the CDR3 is TGTGCCAGCAGCTTAGGCGACCCCACAGATACGCAGTATTTT. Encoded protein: CASSLGDPTDTQYF.